Given below is one TCR beta chain in context. The antigen remains unidentified. Between the trimmed V and J ends, which lost 7 bases and 4 bases, there was a span of 14 bases. CDR3 length equals 13 residues. TCRdb re-called the RACE reads through MiXCR, storing one row per CDR3 protein. The sample has 45,000 to 70,000 distinct CDR3 sequences, 9.3% seen once. These data are taken from a study of human T cells and chemical hapten exposure. Whole-study results and caveats: TCRs exceeding a frequency of 1 in 1000 stayed unchanged under DPC sensitization.

Documented time point: patch test 1, 2 weeks after DPC sensitization. Treatment here: therapeutic diphenylcyclopropenone sensitization with weekly scalp DPC. Blood draws came first, before each patch test. Every donor had alopecia and was 18 to 70 years old; all were suitable for DPC. This clonotype was sampled from a woman between 35 and 50 years old with alopecia areata. Some clones in this sample may be carry-over from other donors' samples. The genes are TRBV12-3 or TRBV12-4 and TRBJ2-7; TRBD1 is a possible D gene (5 bases). The material sequenced was whole blood, taken in connection with sensitization to the hapten diphenylcyclopropenone (DPC). The CDR3 sequence: CASKHTSGYEQYF. CDR3 sequence (DNA): TGTGCCAGCAAGCACACTTCAGGGTACGAGCAGTACTTC.